These 22 T cell receptor beta chains were all obtained from the same sample, sequenced in a study of early stage breast cancer tumors. Here immunoSEQ multiplex PCR was the method, and the copy in TCRdb shows in-frame clones only, minus some. The sample lists about 69,000 clones; approximately 84% were seen once. The sequencing input was blood. The receptors shown here come from a person aged 40 to 50 with breast cancer.

This clone appeared a few times. The chain employs TRBV20-1 and TRBJ2-1; D not resolved. V was cut by 7 bases and J by 5 bases, with 6 bases left in between. The CDR3 has 10 residues. The V gene's germline CDR1 is DFQATT and CDR2 SNEGSKA (reference sequence). DNA for the CDR3: TGCAGTGTTAGGAACAATGAGCAGTTCTTC. Translating it yields CSVRNNEQFF.

The chain carries TRBV4-2 and TRBJ1-5, with TRBD1 matching 8 bases. Looked up from germline, CDR1 is LGHNA and CDR2 is YNFKEQ. This CDR3 contains 14 residues. V gave up 3 bases and J gave up 6 bases; unmatched junction bases: 4. The CDR3 DNA follows: TGTGCCAGCAGCCAGACAGGGGCGGGTCAGCCCCAGCATTTT. Protein sequence: CASSQTGAGQPQHF.

The chain uses TRBV6-1 and TRBJ1-2, with TRBD1 identical over 9 bases. This CDR3 comprises 17 residues. V was clipped by 3 bases and J by 2 bases; unmatched bases: 10. From germline, CDR1 is MNHNS and CDR2 SASEGT. The CDR3 nucleotides read TGTGCCAGCAGTGAGCAACCTCTACAGGGGGCCAACTATGGCTACACCTTC. Its protein is CASSEQPLQGANYGYTF.

The chain is built from TRBV28 and TRBJ2-2; no clear D gene. CDR1 is MDHEN and CDR2 is SYDVKM in the germline V gene. This CDR3 contains 11 residues. V lost 4 bases and J lost 3, with 0 bases in between. The CDR3 here is CASSYTGELFF. The CDR3 region has the DNA TGTGCCAGCAGTTACACCGGGGAGCTGTTTTTT.

The rearrangement links TRBV9 to TRBJ2-3, with 8 bases aligning to TRBD2. The V gene's germline CDR1 is SGDLS and CDR2 YYNGEE. After removal of 1 base from V and 3 bases from J, the junction contained 10 bases not matched to a gene. The CDR3 is 17 amino acids. The CDR3 DNA is TGTGCCAGCAGCGTAAGTCAGGCGGGAGGCCTGACAGATACGCAGTATTTT. Amino acid sequence: CASSVSQAGGLTDTQYF.

CDR3 in DNA: TGTGCCAGCAGTCCCGCGGCGGGGCAGAACACTGAAGCTTTCTTT. Translated, it gives CASSPAAGQNTEAFF. This chain uses TRBV6-5 with TRBJ1-1, with D maybe TRBD1 (5 bases). This CDR3 has 15 residues. The ends were cut back, 5 bases at V and 1 base at J, with 14 bases in the middle. The germline V gene has CDR1 MNHEY and CDR2 SVGAGI.

The chain has TRBV28 and TRBJ2-1; TRBD2 agrees at 7 bases. Germline V CDR1 and CDR2: MDHEN, SYDVKM. V was clipped by 3 bases and J by 6 bases; unmatched bases: 5. The CDR3 spans 14 residues. CDR3 nucleotide sequence: TGTGCCAGCAGTTTCGAGCGGGACCTCAATGAGCAGTTCTTC. As protein: CASSFERDLNEQFF.

The V and J genes are TRBV7-9 and TRBJ1-5; maybe TRBD1 (6 bases). The CDR3 runs 15 residues. CDR1 SEHNR and CDR2 FQNEAQ come from the germline V gene (reference sequence). Trimming removed 0 bases at V and 5 bases at J, with 11 bases between. The chain's CDR3 is CASSLAGTLDQPQHF. As DNA, the CDR3 is TGTGCCAGCAGCTTAGCCGGGACACTGGATCAGCCCCAGCATTTT.

This clone was counted once. The chain is built from TRBV7-6 and TRBJ2-1; D might be TRBD2 (6 bases). Trimming shortened V by 4 bases and J by 3 bases, and 7 bases separated the two germline ends. Germline V gene lookup returns CDR1 SGHVS and CDR2 FNYEAQ. This CDR3 has 13 amino acids. The CDR3 DNA reads as TGTGCCAGCAGCTCGGGACTCTACAATGAGCAGTTCTTC. Translation gives CASSSGLYNEQFF.

This chain connects TRBV28 to TRBJ1-2; D is ambiguous. In germline, CDR1 is MDHEN, CDR2 SYDVKM. Trimming took off 1 base at V and 4 bases at J, with 7 bases between the two ends. The CDR3 extends over 13 amino acids. The CDR3 loop is CASSLSPAYGYTF. The DNA for the CDR3 is TGTGCCAGCAGTTTATCGCCAGCCTATGGCTACACCTTC.

This clone is a singleton in its sample. The chain uses TRBV2 and TRBJ2-1, with 9 nucleotides matching TRBD2. V lost 6 bases, J lost 2 bases, and 2 bases stayed unmatched. CDR3 size: 14 residues. In germline, CDR1 is SNHLY, CDR2 FYNNEI. The CDR3 spells CASRASGAYNEQFF. CDR3 coding DNA: TGTGCCAGCAGGGCTAGCGGGGCCTACAATGAGCAGTTCTTC.

This chain connects TRBV2 to TRBJ2-5; D possibly uses TRBD1 or TRBD2 (6 bases each). The V end lost 5 bases, the J end lost 5 bases, and 18 bases lay between the germline ends. Per the germline V gene, CDR1 is SNHLY and CDR2 is FYNNEI. This CDR3 comprises 15 residues. The CDR3 is CASSPDGGGGETQYF. CDR3 nucleotide sequence: TGTGCCAGCAGTCCTGACGGCGGAGGGGGGGAGACCCAGTACTTC.

This clone occurred a few times. This chain links TRBV7-9 with TRBJ2-7, with a weak D call TRBD2 (7 bases). Trimming cost V 6 bases and J 1 base, with 16 bases left between them. CDR1 and CDR2 from the germline V gene are SEHNR and FQNEAQ (reference sequence). The CDR3 runs to 15 residues. This CDR3 reads CASRSGASGSYEQYF. In nucleotides, the CDR3 is TGTGCCAGCAGATCAGGGGCTAGCGGATCCTACGAGCAGTACTTC.

The chain uses TRBV6-6 and TRBJ2-5; 8 nucleotides match TRBD1. There are 14 residues in the CDR3. Germline V gene sequence: CDR1 MNHNY, CDR2 SVGAGI (reference sequence). The junction had 7 bases not matched to a gene; V was cut back by 5 bases and J by 5 bases. CDR3 DNA: TGTGCCAGCAGTCCTTCGGACAGGGCTGAGACCCAGTACTTC. It codes for CASSPSDRAETQYF.

CDR3 nucleotide sequence: TGTGCCAGCAGCCAAACAGACGCGGCTAACATTCAGTACTTC. This codes for CASSQTDAANIQYF. This chain connects TRBV11-2 to TRBJ2-4; D is ambiguous. The germline V and J ends were trimmed by 5 bases and 7 bases, with 15 bases remaining between them. The CDR3 has 14 amino acids. CDR1 is SGHAT and CDR2 is FQNNGV in the germline V gene.

This clone showed up just a few times. This chain links TRBV14 with TRBJ1-1; D gene unclear. CDR1 SGHDN and CDR2 FVKESK come from the germline V gene. V was pared by 9 bases and J by 6 bases, with 11 bases between. The CDR3 totals 11 residues. CDR3 loop: CASGGNAEAFF. The CDR3 DNA is TGTGCCAGTGGAGGTAACGCTGAAGCTTTCTTT.

V usage is TRBV7-3 and J usage is TRBJ2-3, with a tentative D call TRBD2 (5 bases). This CDR3 contains 15 residues. Trimming shortened V by 1 base and J by 4 bases, and 12 bases separated the two germline ends. CDR1 and CDR2 (germline): SGHTA, FQGTGA. The CDR3 sequence is CASSLIASSADTQYF. CDR3 DNA: TGTGCCAGCAGCTTAATCGCTAGCTCAGCAGATACGCAGTATTTT. The full variable domain, its missing parts supplied by reference TRBV7-3 and TRBJ2-3, is GAGVSQTPSNKVTEKGKYVELRCDPISGHTALYWYRQSLGQGPEFLIYFQGTGAADDSGLPNDRFFAVRPEGSVSTLKIQRTERGDSAVYLCASSLIASSADTQYFGPGTRLTVL.

CDR3 nucleotide sequence: TGTGCCAGCAGGGGGCAGGGGACAGATACGCAGTATTTT. Protein: CASRGQGTDTQYF. This chain links TRBV27 with TRBJ2-3; D possibly corresponds to TRBD1 (6 bases). CDR1 is MNHEY and CDR2 is SMNVEV in the germline V gene (reference sequence). The length of the CDR3 is 13 residues. V lost 6 bases to trimming and J lost 3 bases, with 10 bases between them.

This chain connects TRBV27 to TRBJ2-7, with 10 nucleotides matching TRBD1. V was pared by 2 bases and J by 4 bases, with 5 bases of the junction left unmatched. CDR1 and CDR2 from the germline V gene are MNHEY and SMNVEV (reference sequence). The CDR3 has 15 residues. CDR3 nucleotides: TGTGCCAGCAGTTTAGGGACAGGGGTGTTTTACGAGCAGTACTTC. Translating gives CASSLGTGVFYEQYF.

This clone has more than one count but fewer than ten. The chain employs TRBV10-3 and TRBJ2-7; TRBD2 matches 8 bases. The junction had 7 bases not matched to a gene; V was cut back by 6 bases and J by 3 bases. Germline V CDR1 and CDR2: ENHRY, SYGVKD. This CDR3 spans 14 amino acids. CDR3 region: CAISSGRSSYEQYF. The CDR3 DNA sequence: TGTGCCATCAGCAGCGGGAGAAGTAGCTACGAGCAGTACTTC.

The chain uses TRBV7-8 and TRBJ2-5; D unclear. Trimming removed 2 bases from V and 1 base from J, with 8 bases in between. Germline lookup yields CDR1 SGHVS and CDR2 FQNEAQ. CDR3 length: 14 amino acids. The CDR3 DNA sequence: TGTGCCAGCAGCTTACCGGATCCCCAAGAGACCCAGTACTTC. Its translation is CASSLPDPQETQYF. Full variable domain (rest looked up from reference TRBV7-8 and TRBJ2-5): GAGVSQSPRYKVAKRGQDVALRCDPISGHVSLFWYQQALGQGPEFLTYFQNEAQLDKSGLPSDRFFAERPEGSVSTLKIQRTQQEDSAVYLCASSLPDPQETQYFGPGTRLLVL.

The DNA of the CDR3 is TGCAGCGTGCAGGGAAGTCCAATGAACACTGAAGCTTTCTTT. Protein: CSVQGSPMNTEAFF. The chain joins TRBV29-1 to TRBJ1-1; D might be TRBD1 (5 bases). Germline values: CDR1 SQVTM, CDR2 ANQGSEA. Trimming shortened V by 6 bases and J by 0 bases, and 14 bases separated the two germline ends. There are 14 residues in the CDR3.